This TCR beta chain was obtained from a study of control samples from healthy donors and cancer patients. Some clones are missing from TCRdb's copy, which holds only in-frame ones; the method was immunoSEQ multiplex PCR. The sample yields 70,000 or so clones, 90% to 95% seen once. Looked up from germline, CDR1 is MNHNS and CDR2 is SASEGT. The CDR3 extends over 16 amino acids. V gave up 3 bases and J gave up 3 bases, with 17 bases separating them. The J gene is TRBJ1-1, the V gene TRBV6-1; D unresolved. The TCR sequence derives from a woman between 35 and 50 years old in good health. Sequenced: blood. For the CDR3, the DNA is TGTGCCAGCAGTGATCCGGCAGGTAGTTGGGACACTGAAGCTTTCTTT. Amino acid sequence: CASSDPAGSWDTEAFF.